This T cell receptor (beta chain) originates from a study of vaccination and CD4 T cells after COVID-19. Study at large: Post-vaccine sampling followed dose two by a median roughly 70 days (range 14 to 241).

This clonotype was observed a handful of times. The antigen is undetermined. General study findings and limits: A comparatively limited set of convalescent patients was examined, with no early post-infection timepoints.

Researchers used the Oncomine TCR Beta short-read assay to sequence DNA from cultured CD4+ T cells. Via MiXCR, TCRdb re-called the PCR reads, giving one row per CDR3 protein. The repertoire has around 10,000 distinct CDR3 sequences, 45% to 60% of them found once; the top ten carry around 20%. V gave up 4 bases and J gave up 1 base, with 9 bases separating them. The germline V gene encodes CDR1 SNHLY and CDR2 FYNNEI. The length of the CDR3 is 14 residues. Treatment defined: 10-day PBMC culture with coronavirus spike peptide pools or control peptides (ViraFEST assay). The sequencing input was CD4+ T cells from blood, cultured in vitro. This TCR derives from a human donor who had recovered from COVID-19. This chain connects TRBV2 to TRBJ2-3; the D gene could be TRBD1 or TRBD2 (5 bases each). The CDR3 DNA reads as TGTGCCAGCAGTGGGCAGGGAGGCACAGATACGCAGTATTTT. It encodes CASSGQGGTDTQYF. The full variable domain, completed using reference TRBV2 and TRBJ2-3, is EPEVTQTPSHQVTQMGQEVILRCVPISNHLYFYWYRQILGQKVEFLVSFYNNEISEKSEIFDDQFSVERPDGSNFTLKIRSTKLEDSAMYFCASSGQGGTDTQYFGPGTRLTVL.